Detailed here is one T cell receptor (beta chain). The germline V gene encodes CDR1 ENHRY and CDR2 SYGVKD. J gave up 8 bases and V 6 bases, and 9 bases lay outside the gene matches. CDR3 length: 14 amino acids. Generated by immunoSEQ multiplex PCR, the TCRdb table keeps only in-frame clones and is missing some. The sample lists approximately 200,000 clones; roughly 88% were seen once. The data stem from a study of blood T cell repertoires in COVID-19. This receptor was identified in a man aged 18 to 30 with active or convalescent COVID-19. The V and J genes are TRBV10-3 and TRBJ1-5, with 8 bases matching TRBD1. The sample comprised peripheral blood. This CDR3 is CAISGSGGVEPQHF. In DNA form, the CDR3 reads TGTGCCATCAGCGGATCAGGGGGCGTAGAGCCCCAGCATTTT.